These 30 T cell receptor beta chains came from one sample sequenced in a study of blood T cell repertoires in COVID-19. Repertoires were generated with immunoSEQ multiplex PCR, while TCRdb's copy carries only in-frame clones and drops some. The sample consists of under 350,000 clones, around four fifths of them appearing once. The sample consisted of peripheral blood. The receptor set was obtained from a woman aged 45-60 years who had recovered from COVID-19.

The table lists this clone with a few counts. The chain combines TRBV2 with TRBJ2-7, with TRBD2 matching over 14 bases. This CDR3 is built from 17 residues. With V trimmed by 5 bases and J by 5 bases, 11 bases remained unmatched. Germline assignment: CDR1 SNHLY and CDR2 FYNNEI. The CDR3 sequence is CASSRPGTSGSYDEQYF. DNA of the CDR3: TGTGCCAGCAGTAGACCGGGGACTAGCGGGAGTTACGACGAGCAGTACTTC.

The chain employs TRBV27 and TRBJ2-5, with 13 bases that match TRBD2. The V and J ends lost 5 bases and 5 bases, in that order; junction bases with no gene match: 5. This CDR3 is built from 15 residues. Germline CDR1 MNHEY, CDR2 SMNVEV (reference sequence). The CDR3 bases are TGTGCCAGCAGTAGGACTAGCGGGAGTTATGAGACCCAGTACTTC. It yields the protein CASSRTSGSYETQYF.

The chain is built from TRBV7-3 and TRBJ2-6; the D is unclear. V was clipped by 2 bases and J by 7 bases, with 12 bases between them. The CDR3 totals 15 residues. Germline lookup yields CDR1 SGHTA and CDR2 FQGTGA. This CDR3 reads CASSLGPSDANVLTF. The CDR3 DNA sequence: TGTGCCAGCAGCTTAGGCCCTTCTGATGCCAACGTCCTGACTTTC.

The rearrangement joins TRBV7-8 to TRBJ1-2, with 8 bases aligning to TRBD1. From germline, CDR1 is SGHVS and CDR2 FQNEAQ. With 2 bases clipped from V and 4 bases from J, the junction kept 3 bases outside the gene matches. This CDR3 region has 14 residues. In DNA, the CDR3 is TGTGCCAGCAGCTTAAATACAGGGGGCTATGGCTACACCTTC. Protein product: CASSLNTGGYGYTF.

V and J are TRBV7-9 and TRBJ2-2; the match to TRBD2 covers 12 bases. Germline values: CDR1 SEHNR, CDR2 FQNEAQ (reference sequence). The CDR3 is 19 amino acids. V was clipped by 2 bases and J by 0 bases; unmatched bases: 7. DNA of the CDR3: TGTGCCAGCAGCTTATCCGGGACTAGCGGGCCAACGAACACCGGGGAGCTGTTTTTT. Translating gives CASSLSGTSGPTNTGELFF.

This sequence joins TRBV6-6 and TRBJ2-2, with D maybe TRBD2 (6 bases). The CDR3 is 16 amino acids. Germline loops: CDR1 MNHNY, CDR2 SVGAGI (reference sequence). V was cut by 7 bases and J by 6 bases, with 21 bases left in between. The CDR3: CASTRGHGGGAGELFF. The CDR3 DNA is TGTGCCAGCACTCGGGGCCATGGGGGAGGAGCCGGGGAGCTGTTTTTT.

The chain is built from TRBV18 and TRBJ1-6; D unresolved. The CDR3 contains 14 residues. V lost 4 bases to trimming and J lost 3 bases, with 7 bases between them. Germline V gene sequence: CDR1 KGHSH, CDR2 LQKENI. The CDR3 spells CASSLDIYNSPLHF. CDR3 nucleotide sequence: TGTGCCAGCTCACTAGACATCTATAATTCACCCCTCCACTTT.

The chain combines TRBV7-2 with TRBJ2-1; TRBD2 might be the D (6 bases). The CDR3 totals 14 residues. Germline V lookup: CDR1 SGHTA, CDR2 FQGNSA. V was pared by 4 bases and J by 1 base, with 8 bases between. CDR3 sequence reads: CASSSSGSYNEQFF. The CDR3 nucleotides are TGTGCCAGCAGCTCAAGCGGGTCCTACAATGAGCAGTTCTTC.

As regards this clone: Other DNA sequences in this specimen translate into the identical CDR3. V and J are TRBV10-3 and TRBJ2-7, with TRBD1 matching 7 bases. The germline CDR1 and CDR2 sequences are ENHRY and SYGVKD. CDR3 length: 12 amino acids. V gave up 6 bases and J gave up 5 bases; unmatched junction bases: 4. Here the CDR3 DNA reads TGTGCCATCAGCGGTACAGGGGACGAGCAGTACTTC. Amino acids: CAISGTGDEQYF.

Here the CDR3 reads CASGGRQPQHF. The DNA for the CDR3 is TGTGCCTCAGGGGGCAGGCAGCCCCAGCATTTT. The V call is TRBV2, the J call TRBJ1-5; 8 bases fit TRBD1. The V segment lost 11 bases and the J segment 7 bases; nucleotides outside the gene matches: 4. The CDR3 extends over 11 amino acids. The V gene's germline CDR1 is SNHLY and CDR2 FYNNEI.

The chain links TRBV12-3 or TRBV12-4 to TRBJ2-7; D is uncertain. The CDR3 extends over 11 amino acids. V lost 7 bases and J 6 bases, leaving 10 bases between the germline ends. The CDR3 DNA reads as TGTGCCAGCACAGGCGCCGGCGAGCAGTACTTC. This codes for CASTGAGEQYF.

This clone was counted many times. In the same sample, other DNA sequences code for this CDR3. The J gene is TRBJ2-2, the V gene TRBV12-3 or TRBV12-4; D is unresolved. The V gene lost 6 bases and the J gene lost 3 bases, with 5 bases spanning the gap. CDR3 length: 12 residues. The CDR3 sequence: CASSSYTGELFF. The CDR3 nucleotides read TGTGCCAGCAGCTCCTACACCGGGGAGCTGTTTTTT.

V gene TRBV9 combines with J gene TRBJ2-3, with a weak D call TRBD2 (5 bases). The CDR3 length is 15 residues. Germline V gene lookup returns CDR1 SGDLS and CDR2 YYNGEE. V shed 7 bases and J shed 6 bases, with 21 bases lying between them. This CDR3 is CASAQTRLGQDTQYF. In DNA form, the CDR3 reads TGTGCCAGCGCCCAAACTAGATTGGGCCAGGATACGCAGTATTTT.

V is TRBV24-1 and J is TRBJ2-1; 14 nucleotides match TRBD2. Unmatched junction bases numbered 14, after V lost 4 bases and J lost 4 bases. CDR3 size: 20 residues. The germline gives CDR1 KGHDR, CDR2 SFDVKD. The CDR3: CATSEAGTSGSSRSYNEQFF. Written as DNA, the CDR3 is TGTGCCACCAGTGAGGCCGGGACTAGCGGGAGTAGTCGATCTTACAATGAGCAGTTCTTC.

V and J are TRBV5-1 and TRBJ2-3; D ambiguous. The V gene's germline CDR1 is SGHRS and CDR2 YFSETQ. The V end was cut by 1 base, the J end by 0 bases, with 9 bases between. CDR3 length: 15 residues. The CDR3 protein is CASSLSGYSTDTQYF. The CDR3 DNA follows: TGCGCCAGCAGCTTGTCCGGGTATAGCACAGATACGCAGTATTTT.

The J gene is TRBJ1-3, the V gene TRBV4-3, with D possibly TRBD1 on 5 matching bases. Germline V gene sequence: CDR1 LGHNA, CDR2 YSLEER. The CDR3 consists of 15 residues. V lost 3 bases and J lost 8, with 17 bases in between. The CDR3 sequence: CASSHIQALEDTIYF. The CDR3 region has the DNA TGCGCCAGCAGCCACATACAGGCTCTGGAAGACACCATATATTTT.

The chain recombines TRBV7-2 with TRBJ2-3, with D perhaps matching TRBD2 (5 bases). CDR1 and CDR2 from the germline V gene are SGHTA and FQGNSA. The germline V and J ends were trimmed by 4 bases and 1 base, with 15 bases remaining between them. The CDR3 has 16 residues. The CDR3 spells CASSSRRGGGTDTQYF. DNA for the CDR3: TGTGCCAGCAGCTCCCGCCGGGGTGGTGGCACAGATACGCAGTATTTT. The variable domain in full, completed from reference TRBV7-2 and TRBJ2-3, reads GAGVSQSPSNKVTEKGKDVELRCDPISGHTALYWYRQSLGQGLEFLIYFQGNSAPDKSGLPSDRFSAERTGGSVSTLTIQRTQQEDSAVYLCASSSRRGGGTDTQYFGPGTRLTVL.

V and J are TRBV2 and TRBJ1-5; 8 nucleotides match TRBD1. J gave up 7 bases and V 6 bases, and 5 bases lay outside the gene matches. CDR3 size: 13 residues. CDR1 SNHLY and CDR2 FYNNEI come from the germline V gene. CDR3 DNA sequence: TGTGCCAGCAGGGGACAGGTAGAACAGCCCCAGCATTTT. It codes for CASRGQVEQPQHF.

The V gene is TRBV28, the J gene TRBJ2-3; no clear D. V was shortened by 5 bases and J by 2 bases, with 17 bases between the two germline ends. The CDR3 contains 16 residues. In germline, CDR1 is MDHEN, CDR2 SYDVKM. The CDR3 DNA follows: TGTGCCAGCAGTCCACCCGGCTCTGGAGACACAGATACGCAGTATTTT. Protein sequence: CASSPPGSGDTDTQYF. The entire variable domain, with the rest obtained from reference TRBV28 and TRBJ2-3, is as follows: DVKVTQSSRYLVKRTGEKVFLECVQDMDHENMFWYRQDPGLGLRLIYFSYDVKMKEKGDIPEGYSVSREKKERFSLILESASTNQTSMYLCASSPPGSGDTDTQYFGPGTRLTVL.

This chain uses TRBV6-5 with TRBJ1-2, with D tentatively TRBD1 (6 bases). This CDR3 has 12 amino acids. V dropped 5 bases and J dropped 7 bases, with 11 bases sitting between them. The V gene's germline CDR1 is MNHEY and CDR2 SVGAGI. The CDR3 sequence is CASSLGAGGYTF. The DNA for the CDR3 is TGTGCCAGCAGTCTGGGGGCAGGTGGCTACACCTTC.

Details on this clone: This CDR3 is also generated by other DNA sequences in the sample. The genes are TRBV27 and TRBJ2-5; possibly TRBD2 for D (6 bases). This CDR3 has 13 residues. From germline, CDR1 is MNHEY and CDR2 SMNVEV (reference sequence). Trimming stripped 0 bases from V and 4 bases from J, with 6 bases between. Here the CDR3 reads CASSLSGGETQYF. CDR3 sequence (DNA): TGTGCCAGCAGTTTATCGGGGGGAGAGACCCAGTACTTC.

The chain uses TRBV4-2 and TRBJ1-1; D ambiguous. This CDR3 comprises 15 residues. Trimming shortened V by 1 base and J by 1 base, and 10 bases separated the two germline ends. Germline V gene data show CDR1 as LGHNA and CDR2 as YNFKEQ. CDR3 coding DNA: TGTGCCAGCAGCCAAGCGAGGCAGAAGAACACTGAAGCTTTCTTT. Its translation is CASSQARQKNTEAFF.

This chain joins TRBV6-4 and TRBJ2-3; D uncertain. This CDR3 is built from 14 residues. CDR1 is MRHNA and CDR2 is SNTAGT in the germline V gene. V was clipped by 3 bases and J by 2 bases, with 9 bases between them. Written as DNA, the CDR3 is TGTGCCAGCAGTGAGTCCAGGATCACAGATACGCAGTATTTT. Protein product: CASSESRITDTQYF.

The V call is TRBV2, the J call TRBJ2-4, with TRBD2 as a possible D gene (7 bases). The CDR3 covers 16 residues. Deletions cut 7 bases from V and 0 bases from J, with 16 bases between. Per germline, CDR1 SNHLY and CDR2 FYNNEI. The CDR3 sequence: CASKGGAARAKNIQYF. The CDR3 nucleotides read TGTGCCAGCAAGGGGGGGGCGGCGCGAGCCAAAAACATTCAGTACTTC.

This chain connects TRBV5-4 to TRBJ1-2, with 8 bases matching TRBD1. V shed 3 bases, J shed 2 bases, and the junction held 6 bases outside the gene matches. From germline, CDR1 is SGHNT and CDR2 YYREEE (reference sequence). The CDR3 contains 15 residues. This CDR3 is CASSSRQGWNYGYTF. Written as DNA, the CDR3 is TGTGCCAGCAGCTCGAGACAGGGGTGGAACTATGGCTACACCTTC. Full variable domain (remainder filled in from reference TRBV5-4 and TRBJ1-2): ETGVTQSPTHLIKTRGQQVTLRCSSQSGHNTVSWYQQALGQGPQFIFQYYREEENGRGNFPPRFSGLQFPNYSSELNVNALELDDSALYLCASSSRQGWNYGYTFGSGTRLTVV.

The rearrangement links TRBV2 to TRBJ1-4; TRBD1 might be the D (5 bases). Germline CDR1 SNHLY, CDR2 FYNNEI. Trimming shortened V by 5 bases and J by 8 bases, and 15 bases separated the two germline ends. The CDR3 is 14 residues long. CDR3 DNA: TGTGCCAGCAGTCTTGGACAATTAGGCGAAAAACTGTTTTTT. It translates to CASSLGQLGEKLFF.

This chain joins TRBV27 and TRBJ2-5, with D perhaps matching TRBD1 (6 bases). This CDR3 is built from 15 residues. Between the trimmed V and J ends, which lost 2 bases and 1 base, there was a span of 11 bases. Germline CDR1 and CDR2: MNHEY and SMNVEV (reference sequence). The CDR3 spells CASSLGQGFQETQYF. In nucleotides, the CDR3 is TGTGCCAGCAGTTTAGGGCAGGGGTTCCAAGAGACCCAGTACTTC.

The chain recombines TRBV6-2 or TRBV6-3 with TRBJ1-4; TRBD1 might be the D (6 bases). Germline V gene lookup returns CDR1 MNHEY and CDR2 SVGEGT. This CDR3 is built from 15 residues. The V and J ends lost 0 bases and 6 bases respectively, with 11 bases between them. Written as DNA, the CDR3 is TGTGCCAGCAGTTACTCGACAGGAAACCATGAAAAACTGTTTTTT. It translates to CASSYSTGNHEKLFF.

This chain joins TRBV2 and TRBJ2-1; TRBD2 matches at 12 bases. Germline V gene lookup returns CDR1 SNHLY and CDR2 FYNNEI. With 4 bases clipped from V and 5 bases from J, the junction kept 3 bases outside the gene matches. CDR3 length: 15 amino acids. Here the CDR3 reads CASSGGLAGDNEQFF. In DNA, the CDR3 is TGTGCCAGCAGTGGGGGACTAGCGGGTGACAATGAGCAGTTCTTC.

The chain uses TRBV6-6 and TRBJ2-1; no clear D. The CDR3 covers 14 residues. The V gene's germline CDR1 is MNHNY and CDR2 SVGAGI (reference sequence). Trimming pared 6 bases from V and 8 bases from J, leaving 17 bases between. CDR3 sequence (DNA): TGTGCCAGCAGCGTCGCCCCTAGGATTCATGAGCAGTTCTTC. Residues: CASSVAPRIHEQFF.